The TCR beta chain under discussion was sequenced for a study of shared T cell receptors in the human thymus. Repertoires were generated with immunoSEQ multiplex PCR, while TCRdb's copy carries only in-frame clones and drops some. Among roughly 660,000 clones, more than 75% were seen once, and the ten largest hold around 0.0099%. This CDR3 has 16 residues. Trimming shortened V by 5 bases and J by 0 bases, and 14 bases separated the two germline ends. Per germline, CDR1 SGHVS and CDR2 FNYEAQ. This same sample was also taken into another study, of human thymus T cells. That report notes: Thymus specimens were resections from corrective heart surgery.

J is TRBJ2-1 and V is TRBV7-6; possibly TRBD1 for D (5 bases). The source of this sequence is a boy in the first two years of life with a congenital heart defect. The sample taken for sequencing was thymocytes. The CDR3 DNA reads TGTGCCAGCAGCGTCACCACAGGCTACTCCTACAATGAGCAGTTCTTC. Encoded protein: CASSVTTGYSYNEQFF.